Shown below are 30 T cell receptor beta chains from a single sample sequenced in a study of cytomegalovirus exposure and HLA in healthy donors. The PCR made use of 60 Vbeta and 13 Jbeta primers. This table comes from immunoSEQ multiplex PCR, and its TCRdb copy is limited to in-frame clones, with some not included. The sample yields 170,000 or so clones, 75% to 85% seen once. Input material: PBMCs. The receptor source for this set is a boy between 10 and 17 years old in good health and CMV-seronegative.

This CDR3 reads CAISPLLGGGGWEAFF. The DNA for the CDR3 is TGTGCCATCAGTCCCCTCTTGGGGGGAGGCGGCTGGGAAGCTTTCTTT. The genes are TRBV10-3 and TRBJ1-1, with D tentatively TRBD1 (5 bases). The V end lost 5 bases, the J end lost 8 bases, and 24 bases lay between the germline ends. Germline assignment: CDR1 ENHRY and CDR2 SYGVKD. The CDR3 length is 16 residues.

This rearrangement joins TRBV19 to TRBJ1-2; D is possibly TRBD1 (6 bases). CDR1 is LNHDA and CDR2 is SQIVND in the germline V gene (reference sequence). There are 13 residues in the CDR3. Trimming removed 4 bases from V and 6 bases from J, with 12 bases in between. The CDR3 bases are TGTGCCAGTAGTACTCCGGACAGTCATGGCTACACCTTC. Its protein is CASSTPDSHGYTF.

V and J are TRBV5-1 and TRBJ1-1, with 7 bases fitting TRBD1. The V gene end was trimmed by 5 bases and the J gene end by 7 bases; junction bases not matched to a gene: 11. Germline assignment: CDR1 SGHRS and CDR2 YFSETQ. The CDR3 has 14 amino acids. The CDR3 region is CASRMTTGSSEAFF. CDR3 coding DNA: TGCGCCAGCAGAATGACGACAGGGTCTAGTGAAGCTTTCTTT.

The J gene is TRBJ2-7, the V gene TRBV27; weak D call: TRBD2 (5 bases). Per the germline V gene, CDR1 is MNHEY and CDR2 is SMNVEV (reference sequence). The CDR3 runs to 14 residues. Trimming took 6 bases from V and 7 from J, leaving 19 bases between them. CDR3 in DNA: TGTGCCAGCAGAACCCGACGAGGGCCCGGAGAGCAGTACTTC. Protein: CASRTRRGPGEQYF.

A single count supports this clone. The same CDR3 is also encoded by other DNA sequences in this sample. The CDR3 nucleotides read TGTGCCAGCAGCGTTGGCGGGACCGGGGAGCTGTTTTTT. This codes for CASSVGGTGELFF. The gene calls are TRBV9 and TRBJ2-2; tentative D call: TRBD2 (5 bases). The CDR3 sequence is 13 residues long. V shed 2 bases and J shed 5 bases, with 7 bases lying between them. Germline-derived CDR1 and CDR2 are SGDLS and YYNGEE.

The chain couples TRBV30 to TRBJ2-1; D possibly corresponds to TRBD1 (5 bases). This CDR3 is built from 17 residues. From germline, CDR1 is GTSNPN and CDR2 SVGIG (reference sequence). Trimming removed 1 base at V and 6 bases at J, with 22 bases between. The CDR3 here is CAWSAGWGLKGGNEQFF. As DNA, the CDR3 is TGTGCCTGGAGTGCGGGCTGGGGCCTCAAAGGTGGCAATGAGCAGTTCTTC.

In its sample, this clone was seen a few times. No conserved phenylalanine or tryptophan ends this CDR3, so it is likely a read error. The chain employs TRBV19 and TRBJ1-1, with 8 bases aligning to TRBD1. This CDR3 has 16 residues. Per the germline V gene, CDR1 is LNHDA and CDR2 is SQIVND (reference sequence). With 5 bases clipped from V and 5 bases from J, the junction kept 13 bases outside the gene matches. The DNA for the CDR3 is TGTGCCAGTAGTTCGCCACGGAGGCAGGGGGCGACTGAAGCTTTCCTT. It translates to CASSSPRRQGATEAFL.

This clone has a single count. This CDR3 reads CATSFGNEQYF. The CDR3 DNA reads as TGTGCCACCTCTTTCGGGAACGAGCAGTACTTC. This rearrangement joins TRBV27 to TRBJ2-7; D is perhaps TRBD2 (5 bases). Germline CDR1 is MNHEY and CDR2 is SMNVEV (reference sequence). Between the trimmed V and J ends, which lost 10 bases and 5 bases, there was a span of 12 bases. This CDR3 is 11 amino acids long.

This clone was detected a few times. The chain combines TRBV6-5 with TRBJ1-1; D is unresolved. CDR1 is MNHEY, CDR2 SVGAGI, per germline. This CDR3 has 13 residues. V was clipped by 5 bases and J by 1 base, with 8 bases between them. For the CDR3, the DNA is TGTGCCAGCAGTCGGTCCCGGAACACTGAAGCTTTCTTT. It translates to CASSRSRNTEAFF.

The gene calls are TRBV27 and TRBJ1-6; 7 bases map to TRBD1. The length of the CDR3 is 15 residues. The germline CDR1 and CDR2 sequences are MNHEY and SMNVEV (reference sequence). Germline trimming cut 8 bases from V and 3 bases from J; bases unmatched to any gene: 7. DNA of the CDR3: TGTGCCAGCCGGACGGACAGGAACTATAATTCACCCCTCCACTTT. Residues: CASRTDRNYNSPLHF.

This clone is labeled medium-sized. The gene calls are TRBV4-2 and TRBJ1-6; D perhaps matches TRBD1 (5 bases). Trimming removed 0 bases at V and 9 bases at J, with 12 bases between. Germline values: CDR1 LGHNA, CDR2 YNFKEQ. The CDR3 is 15 residues long. The chain's CDR3 is CASSQERGGGSPLHF. The CDR3 nucleotides read TGTGCCAGCAGCCAAGAGCGGGGCGGGGGTTCACCCCTCCACTTT.

Details on this clone: At one boundary the junction diverges from the germline segment, which might be a read error. The chain is built from TRBV6-5 and TRBJ2-7, with 7 bases identical to TRBD2. This CDR3 contains 14 residues. Germline V gene lookup returns CDR1 MNHEY and CDR2 SVGAGI. This CDR3 is CASSVSGLLGEHYF. CDR3 in DNA: TGTGCCAGCAGTGTTTCGGGACTACTGGGCGAGCATTACTTC.

This CDR3 is CASSLDTWEAGGNQPQHF. In DNA, the CDR3 is TGTGCCAGCAGCTTGGATACCTGGGAGGCAGGCGGCAATCAGCCCCAGCATTTT. The chain links TRBV5-8 to TRBJ1-5; D is unclear. Germline V gene sequence: CDR1 SGHTS, CDR2 YDEGEE. The V and J ends lost 0 bases and 2 bases respectively, with 18 bases between them. This CDR3 contains 18 residues.

The chain joins TRBV19 to TRBJ2-7; TRBD2 is a possible D gene (6 bases). CDR3 length equals 17 residues. With 2 bases removed from V and 3 bases from J, the gap between germline ends came to 20 bases. Germline loops: CDR1 LNHDA, CDR2 SQIVND (reference sequence). Here the CDR3 reads CASSISNRGAGSYEQYF. CDR3 sequence (DNA): TGTGCCAGTAGTATATCTAACCGCGGGGCCGGAAGCTACGAGCAGTACTTC.

J is TRBJ1-5 and V is TRBV7-2; D gene unclear. V shed 1 base and J shed 0 bases, with 7 bases lying between them. Germline V gene data show CDR1 as SGHTA and CDR2 as FQGNSA. This CDR3 has 15 residues. CDR3 amino acids: CASSLVADSNQPQHF. The CDR3 coding sequence is TGTGCCAGCAGCTTAGTGGCAGATAGCAATCAGCCCCAGCATTTT.

There are a few counts of this clone. The rearrangement joins TRBV6-4 to TRBJ2-3; 7 bases are a match to TRBD2. The V segment lost 6 bases and the J segment 2 bases; nucleotides outside the gene matches: 5. CDR1 and CDR2 (germline): MRHNA, SNTAGT. The CDR3 is 14 residues long. The CDR3 loop reads CASSPSGSTDTQYF. The CDR3 DNA is TGTGCCAGCAGCCCTAGCGGATCCACAGATACGCAGTATTTT.

This rearrangement joins TRBV15 to TRBJ1-5, with TRBD1 identical over 8 bases. This CDR3 spans 17 amino acids. The junction had 4 bases not matched to a gene; V was cut back by 0 bases and J by 0 bases. The germline V gene encodes CDR1 LNHNV and CDR2 YYDKDF (reference sequence). The CDR3 reads CATSRDQGAHSNQPQHF. The CDR3 DNA reads TGTGCCACCAGCAGAGATCAGGGGGCCCATAGCAATCAGCCCCAGCATTTT.

This chain links TRBV5-1 with TRBJ2-5; unclear D gene. V lost 1 base and J 1 base, leaving 5 bases between the germline ends. The CDR3 runs 13 residues. The germline gives CDR1 SGHRS, CDR2 YFSETQ. The CDR3 DNA is TGCGCCAGCAGCTTGCTCGGCCAAGAGACCCAGTACTTC. Protein sequence: CASSLLGQETQYF.

The rearrangement joins TRBV27 to TRBJ1-2; D is undetermined. The length of the CDR3 is 13 residues. V lost 6 bases and J lost 4, with 12 bases in between. Germline V gene sequence: CDR1 MNHEY, CDR2 SMNVEV (reference sequence). CDR3 region: CASSRFGSYGYTF. As DNA, the CDR3 is TGTGCCAGCAGCCGATTCGGTAGCTATGGCTACACCTTC.

V and J are TRBV14 and TRBJ1-6; D remains unclear. The CDR3 runs 16 residues. Germline V gene sequence: CDR1 SGHDN, CDR2 FVKESK. V gave up 1 base and J gave up 7 bases, with 14 bases separating them. The CDR3 protein is CASSQGLRQPNSPLHF. The CDR3 DNA reads as TGTGCCAGCAGCCAAGGACTTAGGCAGCCAAATTCACCCCTCCACTTT.

CDR3 in amino acids: CASSTPGLAGDEQFF. The CDR3 DNA is TGTGCCAGTAGTACGCCGGGACTAGCGGGAGATGAGCAGTTCTTC. This chain uses TRBV19 with TRBJ2-1; 14 bases agree with TRBD2. With 4 bases clipped from V and 8 bases from J, the junction kept 4 bases outside the gene matches. Germline CDR1 reads LNHDA; CDR2 reads SQIVND (reference sequence). The CDR3 has 15 residues.

The chain combines TRBV11-2 with TRBJ2-7, with 8 bases matching TRBD2. V was pared by 4 bases and J by 4 bases, with 12 bases of the junction left unmatched. The CDR3 has 16 residues. Germline CDR1 SGHAT, CDR2 FQNNGV. The DNA for the CDR3 is TGTGCCAGCAGCTCCCCGGGGGGGGCGAACTTGTACGAGCAGTACTTC. Translating it yields CASSSPGGANLYEQYF.

A few counts support this clone. This chain uses TRBV6-4 with TRBJ2-1, with 10 bases lining up with TRBD1. The CDR3 loop spans 14 amino acids. J gave up 6 bases and V 4 bases, and 3 bases lay outside the gene matches. Germline CDR1 MRHNA, CDR2 SNTAGT. Written as DNA, the CDR3 is TGTGCCAGCAGTGTAGGGACAGGGGCCAATGAGCAGTTCTTC. It encodes CASSVGTGANEQFF.

The chain combines TRBV7-6 with TRBJ2-5; the match to TRBD2 covers 7 bases. Trimming cost V 1 base and J 5 bases; bases outside gene matches: 4. This CDR3 has 14 residues. CDR1 SGHVS and CDR2 FNYEAQ come from the germline V gene. CDR3 protein: CASSLGLAAETQYF. The CDR3 coding sequence is TGTGCCAGCAGCTTAGGACTAGCTGCGGAGACCCAGTACTTC.

In this sample, this clone turned up a few times. The CDR3 sequence is CASSSLSLWGETEAFF. The CDR3 DNA reads TGTGCCAGCAGCTCGTTGAGTCTTTGGGGGGAAACTGAAGCTTTCTTT. V is TRBV5-6 and J is TRBJ1-1, with a weak D call TRBD1 (5 bases). Per the germline V gene, CDR1 is SGHDT and CDR2 is YYEEEE. Trimming removed 3 bases from V and 5 bases from J, with 20 bases in between. This CDR3 has 16 residues. Full variable domain (rest looked up from reference TRBV5-6 and TRBJ1-1): DAGVTQSPTHLIKTRGQQVTLRCSPKSGHDTVSWYQQALGQGPQFIFQYYEEEERQRGNFPDRFSGHQFPNYSSELNVNALLLGDSALYLCASSSLSLWGETEAFFGQGTRLTVV.

The CDR3 loop is CASSLHTDTQYF. CDR3 in DNA: TGTGCCAGCAGCTTACACACAGATACGCAGTATTTT. This chain connects TRBV11-2 to TRBJ2-3; D gene unclear. V lost 2 bases, J lost 2 bases, and 2 bases lay in between. The CDR3 consists of 12 residues. Germline V gene data show CDR1 as SGHAT and CDR2 as FQNNGV.

This chain links TRBV20-1 with TRBJ2-7; tentatively, D is TRBD2 (5 bases). This CDR3 region has 11 residues. The V and J ends lost 2 bases and 4 bases respectively, with 6 bases between them. Germline V gene lookup returns CDR1 DFQATT and CDR2 SNEGSKA (reference sequence). The CDR3 loop is CSARRGYEQYF. The DNA of the CDR3 is TGCAGTGCTAGAAGAGGGTACGAGCAGTACTTC.

This clone occurred a few times. V usage is TRBV28 and J usage is TRBJ1-5; no clear D. CDR3 length: 15 residues. The V end lost 3 bases, the J end lost 0 bases, and 9 bases lay between the germline ends. The germline gives CDR1 MDHEN, CDR2 SYDVKM. DNA of the CDR3: TGTGCCAGCAGTTTCCCAGGCTCTAGCAATCAGCCCCAGCATTTT. Its translation is CASSFPGSSNQPQHF.

V is TRBV11-2 and J is TRBJ1-5, with 9 bases aligning to TRBD1. CDR1 and CDR2 from the germline V gene are SGHAT and FQNNGV. The V gene end was trimmed by 5 bases and the J gene end by 6 bases; junction bases not matched to a gene: 5. The CDR3 runs to 14 residues. Written as DNA, the CDR3 is TGTGCCAGCAGCATGGGACAGGGCGGTCAGCCCCAGCATTTT. Amino acids: CASSMGQGGQPQHF.

V and J are TRBV15 and TRBJ2-7; 8 bases are a match to TRBD1. The CDR3 covers 16 residues. V lost 1 base, J lost 5 bases, and 10 bases stayed unmatched. The germline V gene encodes CDR1 LNHNV and CDR2 YYDKDF (reference sequence). This CDR3 reads CATSRGIRGRNHEQYF. The CDR3 nucleotides read TGTGCCACCAGCAGAGGGATCAGGGGGCGCAACCACGAGCAGTACTTC.